This T cell receptor (beta chain) was recovered during a study of Graves' ophthalmopathy and Graves' hyperthyroidism. Study results and caveats: Ophthalmopathy cases were distinguished from stable hyperthyroidism by a 13-signature model, reaching 85% to 90% sensitivity and around 81% specificity.

PBMCs were isolated from an approximately 10 ml sample of fresh peripheral blood. This CDR3 has 18 residues. Germline V lookup: CDR1 LNHDA, CDR2 SQIVND (reference sequence). V lost 5 bases, J lost 0 bases, and 22 bases lay in between. This clonotype was observed a handful of times. Its antigen is not known. From RNA, the CDR3 regions of TCR beta chains were amplified and sequenced. HTBI primers were used in a first-round RT-PCR, which preceded a second-round multiplex PCR. TCRdb reanalysed the multiplex PCR reads using MiXCR and keeps one entry per CDR3 protein. The data hold about 400,000 distinct CDR3 sequences, with about 18% observed a single time.

The source is a woman in her late teens or twenties with Graves' ophthalmopathy. The gene calls are TRBV19 and TRBJ1-2; the D gene is possibly TRBD1 (5 bases). Sequenced sample: peripheral blood. DNA of the CDR3: TGTGCCAGTAGTTCCTCCGGGGCGAGCCGGACTTCTAACTATGGCTACACCTTC. Its translation is CASSSSGASRTSNYGYTF.